This entry describes one TCR beta chain. The CDR3 runs 14 residues. Germline CDR1 reads SGHVS; CDR2 reads FNYEAQ. Deletions cut 5 bases from V and 2 bases from J, with 10 bases between. This sample was included in a study of T cell changes during pregnancy in multiple sclerosis. TCRdb's copy holds only in-frame clones and misses some; the assay was immunoSEQ multiplex PCR. The table lists about 60,000 clones, roughly 93% of them singletons. This receptor was identified in a female donor with multiple sclerosis, enrolled in a pregnancy study. This specimen consisted of CD8+ T cells from peripheral blood mononuclear cells, obtained in the second trimester of pregnancy. The chain is built from TRBV7-6 and TRBJ1-5; D is uncertain. The CDR3 spells CASSPRGGNQPQHF. CDR3 in DNA: TGTGCCAGCAGCCCTCGAGGTGGCAATCAGCCCCAGCATTTT.